The rows below give T cell receptor beta chains drawn from one sample of a study of cytomegalovirus exposure and HLA in healthy donors. Data came from immunoSEQ multiplex PCR; TCRdb stores just in-frame clones and leaves some out. The sample includes around 100,000 clones, around two thirds of them seen just once. The sequenced sample consisted of PBMCs. These TCRs come from a woman aged 45-65 years in good health and CMV-seronegative. CDR3s include the opening cysteine and the closing phenylalanine or tryptophan. A D gene is named only where the DNA matches it firmly. Size tells how often a clone was seen (once, few, many) or the class of an expanded clone, and some rows leave it out.

v_call,j_call,d_call,clone_size,cdr3_nt,cdr3_aa
TRBV5-1,TRBJ2-3,.,.,TGCGCCAGCAGCTCCTGGGACTCATTATCTAGCACAGATACGCAGTATTTT,CASSSWDSLSSTDTQYF
TRBV6-1,TRBJ1-3,TRBD1,.,TGTGCCAGCAGTGAATCATCCTCGACAGGGCTGGGAAACACCATATATTTT,CASSESSSTGLGNTIYF
TRBV13,TRBJ2-3,TRBD2,.,TGTGCCAGCAGCTTAGTAGGGGTAGCGGGAGACGACCGATATAGCACAGATACGCAGTATTTT,CASSLVGVAGDDRYSTDTQYF
TRBV10-3,TRBJ1-1,TRBD1,.,TGTGCCATCAGTACAGGGGGATGGACTGAAGCTTTCTTT,CAISTGGWTEAFF
TRBV18,TRBJ2-5,.,.,TGTGCCAGCTCACCACCGACGGGAGTAGAGACCCAGTACTTC,CASSPPTGVETQYF
TRBV7-9,TRBJ2-1,.,.,TGTGCCAGCAGCTCCCTGACCCGGAGGGAGTTCTTC,CASSSLTRREFF
TRBV6-1,TRBJ2-7,.,few,TGTGCCAGCAGTGAAGCGTGGGGAACAGGGTGGGAGCAGTACTTC,CASSEAWGTGWEQYF
TRBV7-9,TRBJ2-5,TRBD2,.,TGTGCCAGCAGCGCAGGACTAGCCCAAGAGACCCAGTACTTC,CASSAGLAQETQYF
TRBV6-5,TRBJ2-7,.,.,TGTGCCAGCAGTTACTCGACAGCAGGGGTCTACGAGCAGTACTTC,CASSYSTAGVYEQYF
TRBV4-3,TRBJ1-5,.,.,TGCGCCAGCAGCCAAGAATCGGGTCAGCCCCAGCATTTT,CASSQESGQPQHF
TRBV19,TRBJ2-3,.,.,TGTGCCAGTAGTATTGCGACAGCCACAGATACGCAGTATTTT,CASSIATATDTQYF
TRBV2,TRBJ1-5,.,few,TGTGCCAGCAGTGAGGCAGTTTATAGCAATCAGCCCCAGCATTTT,CASSEAVYSNQPQHF
TRBV27,TRBJ1-4,.,.,TGTGCCAGCAGTTTATCGTGGTCCAGGAATGAAAAACTGTTTTTT,CASSLSWSRNEKLFF
TRBV7-2,TRBJ2-2,.,once,TGTGCCAGCAGCTGGTGGGTCACGGAGGCCGGGGAGCTGTTTTTT,CASSWWVTEAGELFF
TRBV4-2,TRBJ2-7,TRBD1,.,TGTGCCAGCAGCCTGGGGACAGGGAACTACGAGCAGTACTTC,CASSLGTGNYEQYF
TRBV28,TRBJ2-7,TRBD1,.,TGTGCCAGCAGTTTCTTAGGGGGCGGTTACGAGCAGTACTTC,CASSFLGGGYEQYF
TRBV7-8,TRBJ2-7,TRBD2,.,TGTGCCAGCAGCCCCCTTGGGGGGGATACCTACGAGCAGTACTTC,CASSPLGGDTYEQYF
TRBV7-9,TRBJ1-4,.,.,TGTGCCAGCAGCCCACAGTTCGCAACTAATGAAAAACTGTTTTTT,CASSPQFATNEKLFF
TRBV7-6,TRBJ2-2,TRBD2,.,TGTGCCAGCAGTCAGCTATCGGGGGGAGAGACCGGGGAGCTGTTTTTT,CASSQLSGGETGELFF
TRBV5-8,TRBJ1-1,TRBD1,.,TGTGCCAGCAGCCGACGGGACAGGGATAGAACAGAAGCTTTCTTT,CASSRRDRDRTEAFF
TRBV9,TRBJ2-2,.,.,TGTGCCAGCAGCGTAGATTTAGCCGGGGAGCTGTTTTTT,CASSVDLAGELFF
TRBV28,TRBJ2-1,TRBD2,.,TGTGCCAGCAGTTTTCCTGGGGGGGACAATGAGCAGTTCTTC,CASSFPGGDNEQFF
TRBV10-3,TRBJ1-1,.,.,TGTGCCATCAGTGAGCCTGGGGGGAGGAGCACTGAAGCTTTCTTT,CAISEPGGRSTEAFF
TRBV9,TRBJ1-3,TRBD1,.,TGTGCCAGCAGCCCGGGGGGGACAGCCGGAAACACCATATATTTT,CASSPGGTAGNTIYF
TRBV7-6,TRBJ2-3,.,.,TGTGCCAGCAGCTTAGCGGGAGGTTTCACAGATACGCAGTATTTT,CASSLAGGFTDTQYF
TRBV7-9,TRBJ2-1,.,.,TGTGCCAGCAGCCTACTAGTTCCTCCCTACAATGAGCAGTTCTTC,CASSLLVPPYNEQFF
TRBV27,TRBJ2-1,TRBD2,few,TGTGCCAGCAGTTTTAGCGGGGGGGGTGCGAATGAGCAGTTCTTC,CASSFSGGGANEQFF
TRBV7-2,TRBJ2-5,.,.,TGTGCCAGCAGCGGAGGCCGGGGGGAGACCCAGTACTTC,CASSGGRGETQYF
TRBV5-8,TRBJ2-1,TRBD1,.,TGTGCCAGCACCCTGCAAATCGACAGGGGCGTAGAGCAGTTCTTC,CASTLQIDRGVEQFF
TRBV4-1,TRBJ1-1,.,once,TGCGCCAGCAGCCAAGATAACCGGGGCACTGAAGCTTTCTTT,CASSQDNRGTEAFF
TRBV27,TRBJ2-6,.,.,TGTGCCAGCAGTTTTGCGGGGGCCAACGTCCTGACTTTC,CASSFAGANVLTF
TRBV5-8,TRBJ1-1,TRBD1,.,TGTGCCAGCAGCTCCCTTTCCGGGACAGACACTGAAGCTTTCTTT,CASSSLSGTDTEAFF
TRBV5-7,TRBJ1-2,TRBD1,.,TGTGCCAGCAGCATTAGACAGGGCAGGGGATTATATGGTGGCTACACCTTC,CASSIRQGRGLYGGYTF
TRBV5-5,TRBJ2-5,.,.,TGTGCCAGCAGCTTGCTTCAGAAGGGGCAAGAGACCCAGTACTTC,CASSLLQKGQETQYF
TRBV19,TRBJ2-6,.,.,TGTGCCACCTCTGACAGCTCTGGGGCCAACGTCCTGACTTTC,CATSDSSGANVLTF
TRBV28,TRBJ1-1,TRBD1,.,TGTGCCAGCATAATCGGGACAGGGTGGAAAGCTTTCTTT,CASIIGTGWKAFF
TRBV4-3,TRBJ2-5,.,.,TGCGCCAGCAGCCGCGGGCGAGGAGAGACCCAGTACTTC,CASSRGRGETQYF
TRBV7-6,TRBJ2-3,TRBD2,.,TGTGCCAGCAGCCTCCTGACTAGCGGGGGGAGCACAGATACGCAGTATTTT,CASSLLTSGGSTDTQYF
TRBV10-1,TRBJ1-6,TRBD1,.,TGCGCCAGCAGTGAAGGCCAGGGGGCAGCGACCCTCCACTTT,CASSEGQGAATLHF
TRBV7-9,TRBJ2-7,TRBD2,.,TGTGCCAGCAGCCAACTAGCGGGAGCTAGGGAGCAGTACTTC,CASSQLAGAREQYF
TRBV6-5,TRBJ1-5,TRBD1,.,TGTGCCAGCAGTTCGACAGGGAGACAGCCCCAGCATTTT,CASSSTGRQPQHF
TRBV27,TRBJ2-5,.,.,TGTGCCAGCAGTTTAACAGGGCTTGAGACCCAGTACTTC,CASSLTGLETQYF
TRBV28,TRBJ1-2,TRBD1,few,TGTGCCAGCTCGCCCCCCGACAGGGCTAACTATGGCTACACCTTC,CASSPPDRANYGYTF
TRBV7-8,TRBJ1-5,.,.,TGTGCCAGCAGCTTAGCCGGGAGAGGGGATAGCAATCAGCCCCAGCATTTT,CASSLAGRGDSNQPQHF
TRBV6-5,TRBJ2-3,.,.,TGTGCCAGCAGTAGAGGTCCTAGCACAGATACGCAGTATTTT,CASSRGPSTDTQYF
TRBV6-1,TRBJ2-3,.,.,TGTGCCAGTTCACCCACAGGGACCGGCACAGATACGCAGTATTTT,CASSPTGTGTDTQYF
TRBV2,TRBJ2-3,TRBD2,.,TGTGCCAGCAGTTCTAGCGGGAGCACAGATACGCAATATTTT,CASSSSGSTDTQYF
TRBV5-1,TRBJ2-1,TRBD2,.,TGCGCCAGCAGCTTGGGGCCGGGGGGGAATGAGCAGTTCTTC,CASSLGPGGNEQFF
TRBV18,TRBJ2-3,.,.,TGTGCCAGCTCACCAACGGGACACCCTTACACAGATACGCAGTATTTT,CASSPTGHPYTDTQYF
TRBV27,TRBJ1-6,.,once,TGTGCCAGCGCCCACAGGGTTTATTCACCCCTCCACTTT,CASAHRVYSPLHF
TRBV5-1,TRBJ1-2,.,.,TGCGCCAGCAGCTTGGATGGACGGACTGGCGGCTACACCTTC,CASSLDGRTGGYTF